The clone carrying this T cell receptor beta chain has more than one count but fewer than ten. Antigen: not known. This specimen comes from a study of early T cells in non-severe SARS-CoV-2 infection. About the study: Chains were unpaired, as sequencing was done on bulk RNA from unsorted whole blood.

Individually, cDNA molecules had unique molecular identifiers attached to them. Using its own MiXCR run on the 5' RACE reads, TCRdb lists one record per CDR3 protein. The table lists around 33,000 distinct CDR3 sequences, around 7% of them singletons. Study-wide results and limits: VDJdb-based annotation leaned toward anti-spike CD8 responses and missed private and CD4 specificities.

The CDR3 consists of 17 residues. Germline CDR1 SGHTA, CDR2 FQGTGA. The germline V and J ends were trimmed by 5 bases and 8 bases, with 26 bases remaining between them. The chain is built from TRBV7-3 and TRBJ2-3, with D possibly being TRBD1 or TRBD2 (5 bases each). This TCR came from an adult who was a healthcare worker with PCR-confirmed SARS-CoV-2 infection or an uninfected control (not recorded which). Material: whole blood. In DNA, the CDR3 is TGTGCCAGCAGCCCGGCAGGGAGTCCAGGCCTGGGTGGTACGCAGTATTTT. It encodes CASSPAGSPGLGGTQYF.